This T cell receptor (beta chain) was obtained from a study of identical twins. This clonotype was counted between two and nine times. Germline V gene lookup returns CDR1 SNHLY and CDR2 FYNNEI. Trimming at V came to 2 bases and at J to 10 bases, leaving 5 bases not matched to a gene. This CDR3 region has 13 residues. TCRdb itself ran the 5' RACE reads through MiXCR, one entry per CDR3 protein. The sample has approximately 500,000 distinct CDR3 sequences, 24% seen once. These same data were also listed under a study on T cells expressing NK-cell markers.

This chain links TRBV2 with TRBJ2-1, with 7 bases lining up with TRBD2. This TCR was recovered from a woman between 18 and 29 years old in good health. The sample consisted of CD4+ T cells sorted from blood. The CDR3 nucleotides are TGTGCCAGCAGTGAAAGAGGGACTATGGAGCAGTTCTTC. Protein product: CASSERGTMEQFF.